There are a few counts of the clone carrying this T cell receptor (beta chain). The antigen is unknown. This sample was included in a study of T cell repertoires in cytomegalovirus infection. Overall study context: It was recently identified HLA-C-restricted and well-studied HLA-B-restricted CMV epitopes that the study used. Public TCR beta signatures provided an indication of both CMV infection and a matching HLA type. Study-level points and caveats: In two of eight donors, the top clonotype was HLA-C-restricted CMV-specific. Individuals carrying CMV plus the relevant HLA were identified by cumulative frequency of public TCR beta families.

TCRdb reanalysed the reads using MiXCR and keeps one entry per CDR3 protein. The data show about 500,000 distinct CDR3 sequences, about 33% seen once. Per the germline V gene, CDR1 is SGHTA and CDR2 is FQGNSA. V gave up 5 bases and J gave up 5 bases, with 12 bases separating them. This CDR3 contains 13 residues. The V and J genes are TRBV7-2 and TRBJ2-5; D is undetermined. The receptor comes from a human donor in good health (CMV status not recorded). Some clones in this sample may be carry-over from other donors' samples. The sequencing here drew on cultured PBMCs, taken from culture after CMV antigen stimulation. CDR3 amino acids: CASSPSWRETQYF. Here the CDR3 DNA reads TGTGCCAGCAGCCCCTCCTGGCGCGAGACCCAGTACTTC.